This T cell receptor (beta chain) was sequenced for a study of technical replicates of blood from several donors. This CDR3 has 14 residues. In germline, CDR1 is LGHNA, CDR2 YNFKEQ. The V end was cut by 5 bases, the J end by 5 bases, with 13 bases between. Sequencing was performed with immunoSEQ multiplex PCR; in TCRdb, only in-frame clones are kept and a portion is missing. The sample consists of more than 90,000 clones, 85% to 95% of them appearing once. The sequenced sample was T cells isolated from PBMCs. The receptor was isolated from a human donor in good health. The V call is TRBV4-2, the J call TRBJ2-1, with unresolved D. CDR3 nucleotides: TGTGCCAGCAGCGTGAGGCGGATGAACAATGAGCAGTTCTTC. Translation: CASSVRRMNNEQFF.